The clone carrying this T cell receptor beta chain has just a few counts. As yet, its antigen is unknown. The data stem from a study of early T cells in non-severe SARS-CoV-2 infection. Across the study: Bulk RNA taken from unsorted whole blood was sequenced, leaving chains unpaired.

CDR3 length: 12 residues. Germline loops: CDR1 SQVTM, CDR2 ANQGSEA. The V end lost 6 bases, the J end lost 1 base, and 9 bases lay between the germline ends. Whole-study results and caveats: Missing private and CD4 specificities, VDJdb matching favored anti-spike CD8 responses.

Separate cDNA molecules each had unique molecular identifiers attached to them. MiXCR was run by TCRdb on the 5' RACE reads, yielding one entry per CDR3 protein. This table holds over 60,000 distinct CDR3 sequences, about a tenth found once. The chain employs TRBV29-1 and TRBJ1-1; the D is unclear. This sample comprised whole blood, obtained at baseline. This TCR derives from an adult who was a healthcare worker with PCR-confirmed SARS-CoV-2 infection or an uninfected control (not recorded which). The chain's CDR3 is CSVWTANTEAFF. CDR3 DNA sequence: TGCAGCGTCTGGACCGCGAACACTGAAGCTTTCTTT.